This is a list of T cell receptor beta chains from one sample in a study of blood T cell repertoires in COVID-19. Clones were sequenced by immunoSEQ multiplex PCR, and TCRdb holds only the in-frame ones, with some missing. The sample carries 300,000 to 400,000 clones, around 90% recorded once. The sequencing sample was made of PBMCs or T cells enriched from blood (not recorded which). These receptors all stem from a man between 60 and 75 years old who had recovered from COVID-19. Both conserved end residues are trimmed from each CDR3. The order of the fields is V gene, J gene, CDR3 protein.

>TRBV28|TRBJ2-1
ASNSLGGTGRLNEQF
>TRBV3-1/TRBV3-2|TRBJ1-4
ASSQRIPDRLPTNEKLF
>TRBV19|TRBJ2-5
ASTAGGVFGETQY
>TRBV27|TRBJ2-7
ASHTGTGSHEQY
>TRBV11-2|TRBJ2-2
ASSFSGGLAGELF
>TRBV5-6|TRBJ1-6
ASSLVVQGSSPLH
>TRBV2|TRBJ1-3
ASSGTGAGNTIY
>TRBV19|TRBJ1-2
ASKDRGRYGYT
>TRBV9|TRBJ1-3
ASSVFVSGNTIY
>TRBV6-5|TRBJ1-6
ASSQPWTGPWALH
>TRBV27|TRBJ2-5
ASSPRTSGRMEETQY
>TRBV4-1|TRBJ1-5
ASSQDQGIGPQH
>TRBV7-2|TRBJ1-1
ASSLGFLASRMNTEAF
>TRBV4-2|TRBJ2-5
ASSQEASSGTQY
>TRBV6-6|TRBJ2-1
VSSPANTGTRGYNEQF
>TRBV5-1|TRBJ1-6
ASSFAAGTSSYNSPLH
>TRBV5-1|TRBJ2-5
ASSASTGGGETQY
>TRBV28|TRBJ2-7
ASRRPGQGYEQY
>TRBV5-1|TRBJ2-7
ASTGSQGSGVYEQY
>TRBV6-5|TRBJ1-6
ASSYSGRDSPLH
>TRBV30|TRBJ2-7
AWSGGQGNEQY
>TRBV9|TRBJ2-5
ASSPRTAQETQY
>TRBV7-3|TRBJ1-2
ASSLMHRGTGDLHYT
>TRBV28|TRBJ2-2
ASSPGTARLELF
>TRBV24-1|TRBJ1-5
ATSDFHSDQPQH
>TRBV18|TRBJ2-2
ASSPQRQGLNTGELF
>TRBV19|TRBJ2-7
ASSPRLGEGYEQY
>TRBV6-5|TRBJ1-2
ASSLPGTGNYGYT
>TRBV19|TRBJ2-3
ASSMQAGGSTDTQY
>TRBV4-2|TRBJ2-1
ASSHSSGSSYNEQF
>TRBV5-1|TRBJ1-5
ASSPGTVGNQPQH
>TRBV18|TRBJ1-4
ASSFTGATNEKLF
>TRBV9|TRBJ1-3
ASSASQVSGNTIY
>TRBV5-1|TRBJ2-7
ASSPQGLAGDEQY
>TRBV6-5|TRBJ2-7
ASSSAGSSYEQY
>TRBV7-9|TRBJ2-7
ASSFGGDYEQY
>TRBV2|TRBJ1-2
ASSDGGLGGYT
>TRBV5-1|TRBJ2-1
ASSSVRTSGILSYNEQF
>TRBV28|TRBJ1-2
ASSSTWTGGIGYT
>TRBV3-1/TRBV3-2|TRBJ2-2
ASSLGTSGRSTGELF
>TRBV19|TRBJ1-2
ASTPGDQGYT
>TRBV13|TRBJ2-1
ASSPLFVASGRSYNEQF
>TRBV5-1|TRBJ2-2
ASSFARDTGTGELF
>TRBV7-9|TRBJ1-3
ASLQQSSGNTIY
>TRBV18|TRBJ2-5
ASFGTSGETQY
>TRBV19|TRBJ1-1
ASTTSPGRDTEAF
>TRBV29-1|TRBJ1-5
SSGSRPGQPQH
>TRBV5-1|TRBJ2-4
ASSLVGSDIQY
>TRBV11-2|TRBJ2-5
ASSSSTSQETQY
>TRBV4-3|TRBJ2-7
ASSQQSGQAEQY
>TRBV5-1|TRBJ2-3
ATRQRGDTDTQY
>TRBV5-4|TRBJ1-1
ASSPDRVNTEAF
>TRBV6-5|TRBJ2-7
ASSYSSFYEQY
>TRBV5-1|TRBJ1-2
ASSLGDRIFYGYT
>TRBV5-8|TRBJ2-1
ASSLDSSYNEQF
>TRBV29-1|TRBJ2-5
SVVRTSGGGETQY
>TRBV24-1|TRBJ2-1
ATSAAESSYNEQF
>TRBV19|TRBJ2-7
ASSIRPGSYEQY
>TRBV19|TRBJ1-5
ASGTGGQGAQH